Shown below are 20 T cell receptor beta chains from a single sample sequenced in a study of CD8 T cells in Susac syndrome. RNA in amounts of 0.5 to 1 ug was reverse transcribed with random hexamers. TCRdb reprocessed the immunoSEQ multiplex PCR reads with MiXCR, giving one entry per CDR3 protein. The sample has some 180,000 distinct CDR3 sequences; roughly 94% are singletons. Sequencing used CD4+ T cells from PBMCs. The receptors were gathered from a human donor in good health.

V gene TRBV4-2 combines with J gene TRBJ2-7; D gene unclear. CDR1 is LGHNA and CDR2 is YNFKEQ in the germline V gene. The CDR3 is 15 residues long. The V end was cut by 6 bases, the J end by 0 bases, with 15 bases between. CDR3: CASSYRSTYSYEQYF. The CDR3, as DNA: TGTGCCAGCAGTTATAGGTCCACCTACTCCTACGAGCAGTACTTC.

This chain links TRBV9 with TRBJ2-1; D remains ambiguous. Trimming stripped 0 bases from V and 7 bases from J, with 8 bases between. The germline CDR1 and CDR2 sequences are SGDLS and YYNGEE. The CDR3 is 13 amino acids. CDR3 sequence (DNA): TGTGCCAGCAGCGTAGCTACCATGAATGAGCAGTTCTTC. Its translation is CASSVATMNEQFF. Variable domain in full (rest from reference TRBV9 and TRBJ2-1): DSGVTQTPKHLITATGQRVTLRCSPRSGDLSVYWYQQSLDQGLQFLIQYYNGEERAKGNILERFSAQQFPDLHSELNLSSLELGDSALYFCASSVATMNEQFFGPGTRLTVL.

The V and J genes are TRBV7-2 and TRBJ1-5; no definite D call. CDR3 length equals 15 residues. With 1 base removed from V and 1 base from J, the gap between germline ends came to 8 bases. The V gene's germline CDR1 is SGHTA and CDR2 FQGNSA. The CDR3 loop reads CASSLGAWSNQPQHF. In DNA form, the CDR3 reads TGTGCCAGCAGCTTAGGGGCATGGAGCAATCAGCCCCAGCATTTT.

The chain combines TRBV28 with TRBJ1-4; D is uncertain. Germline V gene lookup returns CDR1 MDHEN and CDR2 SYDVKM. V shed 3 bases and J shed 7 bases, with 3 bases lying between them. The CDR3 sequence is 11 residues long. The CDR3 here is CASSLGEKLFF. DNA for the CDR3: TGTGCCAGCAGTTTGGGTGAAAAACTGTTTTTT.

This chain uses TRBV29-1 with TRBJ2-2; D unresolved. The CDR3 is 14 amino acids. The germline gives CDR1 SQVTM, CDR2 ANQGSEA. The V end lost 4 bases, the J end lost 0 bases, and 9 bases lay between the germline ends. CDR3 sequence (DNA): TGCAGCGTTGTGGACCTATCGAACACCGGGGAGCTGTTTTTT. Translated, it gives CSVVDLSNTGELFF.

As DNA, the CDR3 is TGTGCCAGCAGCCAAGGGGCGGTTGGGAAAGACTACAATGAGCAGTTCTTC. Residues: CASSQGAVGKDYNEQFF. The chain uses TRBV3-1 and TRBJ2-1; D uncertain. The germline V gene has CDR1 LGHDT and CDR2 YNNKEL (reference sequence). Trimming removed 1 base from V and 3 bases from J, with 16 bases in between. The CDR3 is 17 residues long.

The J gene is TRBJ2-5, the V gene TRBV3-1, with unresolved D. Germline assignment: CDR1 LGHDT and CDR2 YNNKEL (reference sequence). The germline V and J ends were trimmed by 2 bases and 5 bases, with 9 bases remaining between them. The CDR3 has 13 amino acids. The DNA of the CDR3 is TGTGCCAGCAGCCAACAAGGGCGGGAGACCCAGTACTTC. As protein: CASSQQGRETQYF.

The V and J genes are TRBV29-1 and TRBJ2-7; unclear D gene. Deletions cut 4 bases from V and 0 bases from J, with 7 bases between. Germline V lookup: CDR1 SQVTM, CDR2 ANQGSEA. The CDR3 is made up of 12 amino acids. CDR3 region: CSVGVSSYEQYF. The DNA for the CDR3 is TGCAGCGTTGGGGTCAGCTCCTACGAGCAGTACTTC.

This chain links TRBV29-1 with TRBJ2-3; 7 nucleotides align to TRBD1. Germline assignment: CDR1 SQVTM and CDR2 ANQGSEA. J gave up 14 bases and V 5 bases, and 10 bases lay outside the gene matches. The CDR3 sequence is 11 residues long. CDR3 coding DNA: TGCAGCGTTAGTCGGGACAGCTTATCGTATTTT. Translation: CSVSRDSLSYF.

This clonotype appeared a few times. The CDR3 DNA reads as TGTGCCAGCAGCTCCCTAGTACAAGAGACCCAGTACTTC. Translated: CASSSLVQETQYF. The rearrangement links TRBV7-3 to TRBJ2-5; no clear D gene. The V and J ends lost 4 bases and 2 bases respectively, with 8 bases between them. The CDR3 runs 13 residues. CDR1 is SGHTA, CDR2 FQGTGA, per germline.

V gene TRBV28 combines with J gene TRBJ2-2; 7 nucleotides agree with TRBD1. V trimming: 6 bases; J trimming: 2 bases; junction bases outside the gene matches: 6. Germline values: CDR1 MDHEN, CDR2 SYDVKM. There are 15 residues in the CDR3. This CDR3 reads CASRPTGINTGELFF. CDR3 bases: TGTGCCAGCAGGCCGACAGGGATAAACACCGGGGAGCTGTTTTTT. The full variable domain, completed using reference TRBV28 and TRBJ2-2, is DVKVTQSSRYLVKRTGEKVFLECVQDMDHENMFWYRQDPGLGLRLIYFSYDVKMKEKGDIPEGYSVSREKKERFSLILESASTNQTSMYLCASRPTGINTGELFFGEGSRLTVL.

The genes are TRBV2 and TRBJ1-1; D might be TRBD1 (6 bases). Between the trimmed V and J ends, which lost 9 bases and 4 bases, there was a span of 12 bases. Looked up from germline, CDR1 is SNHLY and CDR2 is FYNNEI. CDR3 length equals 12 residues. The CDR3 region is CASRQDSTEAFF. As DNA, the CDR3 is TGTGCCAGTAGACAGGATAGCACTGAAGCTTTCTTT.

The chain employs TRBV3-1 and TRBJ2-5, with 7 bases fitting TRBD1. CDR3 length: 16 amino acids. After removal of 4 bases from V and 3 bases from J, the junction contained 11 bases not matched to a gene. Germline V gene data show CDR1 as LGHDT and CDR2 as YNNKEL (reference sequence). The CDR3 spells CASSPHDRDRKETQYF. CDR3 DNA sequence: TGTGCCAGCAGCCCGCATGACCGGGACAGAAAAGAGACCCAGTACTTC.

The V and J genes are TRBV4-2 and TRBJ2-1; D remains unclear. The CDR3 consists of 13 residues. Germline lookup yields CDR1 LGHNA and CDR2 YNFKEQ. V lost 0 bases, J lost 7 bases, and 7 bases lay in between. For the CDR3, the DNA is TGTGCCAGCAGCCAAGATCCGCATAATGAGCAGTTCTTC. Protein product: CASSQDPHNEQFF.

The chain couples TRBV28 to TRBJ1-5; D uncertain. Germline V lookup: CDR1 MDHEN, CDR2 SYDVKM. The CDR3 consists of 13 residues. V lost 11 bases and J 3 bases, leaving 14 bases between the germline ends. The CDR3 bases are TGTGCCGTCTCGGGAACCGTCAATCAGCCCCAGCATTTT. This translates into CAVSGTVNQPQHF.

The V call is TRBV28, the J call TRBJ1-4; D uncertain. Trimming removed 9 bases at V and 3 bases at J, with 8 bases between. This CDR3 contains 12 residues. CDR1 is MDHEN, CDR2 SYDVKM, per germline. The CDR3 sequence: CASLRANEKLFF. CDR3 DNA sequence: TGTGCCAGTCTCCGAGCTAATGAAAAACTGTTTTTT. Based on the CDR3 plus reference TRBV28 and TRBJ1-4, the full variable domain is DVKVTQSSRYLVKRTGEKVFLECVQDMDHENMFWYRQDPGLGLRLIYFSYDVKMKEKGDIPEGYSVSREKKERFSLILESASTNQTSMYLCASLRANEKLFFGSGTQLSVL.

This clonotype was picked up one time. The DNA for the CDR3 is TGCAGCGTCCCTGCGACTAGCGGGGTACAAGAGACCCAGTACTTC. The encoded protein is CSVPATSGVQETQYF. V and J are TRBV29-1 and TRBJ2-5; 11 bases fit TRBD2. V was pared by 6 bases and J by 2 bases, with 8 bases of the junction left unmatched. The CDR3 covers 15 residues. Germline V gene sequence: CDR1 SQVTM, CDR2 ANQGSEA. The whole variable domain, filled in from reference TRBV29-1 and TRBJ2-5, reads SAVISQKPSRDICQRGTSLTIQCQVDSQVTMMFWYRQQPGQSLTLIATANQGSEATYESGFVIDKFPISRPNLTFSTLTVSNMSPEDSSIYLCSVPATSGVQETQYFGPGTRLLVL.

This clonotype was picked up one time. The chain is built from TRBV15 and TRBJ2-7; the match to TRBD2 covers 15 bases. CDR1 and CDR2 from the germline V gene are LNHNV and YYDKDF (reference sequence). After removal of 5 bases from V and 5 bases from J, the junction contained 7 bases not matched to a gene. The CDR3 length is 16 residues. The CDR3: CATSGPGTSGRNEQYF. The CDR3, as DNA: TGTGCCACCAGCGGGCCAGGGACTAGCGGGAGGAACGAGCAGTACTTC.

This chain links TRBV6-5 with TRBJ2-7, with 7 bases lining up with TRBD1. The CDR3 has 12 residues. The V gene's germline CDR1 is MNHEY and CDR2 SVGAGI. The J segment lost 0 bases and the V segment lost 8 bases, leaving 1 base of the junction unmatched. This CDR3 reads CASGDSSYEQYF. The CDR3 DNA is TGTGCCAGCGGGGACAGCTCCTACGAGCAGTACTTC.

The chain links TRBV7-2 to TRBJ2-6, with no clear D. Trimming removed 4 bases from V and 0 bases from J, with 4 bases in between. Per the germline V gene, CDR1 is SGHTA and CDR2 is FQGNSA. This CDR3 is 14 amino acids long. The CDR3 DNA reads TGTGCCAGCAGCTACCCCTCTGGGGCCAACGTCCTGACTTTC. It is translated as CASSYPSGANVLTF.